The 13 T cell receptor beta chains below were found in one sample sequenced in a study of blood T cell repertoires in COVID-19. The table came from immunoSEQ multiplex PCR; TCRdb's copy has only in-frame clones and leaves some out. This sample has about 200,000 clones, with around four fifths found just once. Specimen: PBMCs or T cells enriched from blood (not recorded which). The source is a man between 40 and 49 years old who had recovered from COVID-19.

This chain uses TRBV19 with TRBJ1-2; D possibly corresponds to TRBD1 (6 bases). Trimming took off 3 bases at V and 9 bases at J, with 11 bases between the two ends. CDR3 length: 12 amino acids. Germline-derived CDR1 and CDR2 are LNHDA and SQIVND (reference sequence). The CDR3 protein is CASSIVQGSYTF. The CDR3, as DNA: TGTGCCAGTAGTATTGTGCAGGGGAGCTACACCTTC.

The gene calls are TRBV7-2 and TRBJ1-1; D not certain. The V end lost 5 bases, the J end lost 1 base, and 8 bases lay between the germline ends. Germline values: CDR1 SGHTA, CDR2 FQGNSA. This CDR3 has 13 residues. The CDR3 sequence is CASSADWNTEAFF. The CDR3 DNA follows: TGTGCCAGCAGCGCAGACTGGAACACTGAAGCTTTCTTT. Complete variable domain (other parts from reference TRBV7-2 and TRBJ1-1): GAGVSQSPSNKVTEKGKDVELRCDPISGHTALYWYRQSLGQGLEFLIYFQGNSAPDKSGLPSDRFSAERTGGSVSTLTIQRTQQEDSAVYLCASSADWNTEAFFGQGTRLTVV.

The V call is TRBV18, the J call TRBJ1-5, with a tentative D call TRBD1 (6 bases). CDR1 is KGHSH and CDR2 is LQKENI in the germline V gene. Trimming left V 8 bases short and J 4 bases short, with 15 bases between. This CDR3 has 14 amino acids. The CDR3 protein is CASQGSGVNQPQHF. CDR3 DNA: TGTGCCAGCCAAGGGTCAGGGGTAAATCAGCCCCAGCATTTT.

The chain couples TRBV7-2 to TRBJ2-1, with TRBD2 matching over 10 bases. V lost 7 bases and J lost 4; bases outside the gene matches: 19. Germline V CDR1 and CDR2: SGHTA, FQGNSA. This CDR3 spans 19 amino acids. CDR3 DNA sequence: TGTGCCAGCACCCCGCCTCCAGCGGGAGGGCCAAATTCGTACAATGAGCAGTTCTTC. It translates to CASTPPPAGGPNSYNEQFF.

The rearrangement uses TRBV5-8 and TRBJ2-1, with 14 positions matching TRBD2. This CDR3 region has 15 residues. Looked up from germline, CDR1 is SGHTS and CDR2 is YDEGEE. V was pared by 4 bases and J by 7 bases, with 4 bases of the junction left unmatched. CDR3 protein: CASSVWTSGGNEQFF. The CDR3 DNA reads as TGTGCCAGCAGCGTTTGGACTAGCGGGGGGAATGAGCAGTTCTTC.

This rearrangement joins TRBV15 to TRBJ1-6; 8 positions agree with TRBD1. In germline, CDR1 is LNHNV, CDR2 YYDKDF (reference sequence). J was trimmed by 7 bases and V by 5 bases; bases with no gene match: 10. This CDR3 spans 16 amino acids. CDR3 sequence: CATSGDTQGANSPLHF. CDR3 nucleotide sequence: TGTGCCACCAGCGGGGATACCCAGGGGGCCAATTCACCCCTCCACTTT.

This clone was observed once. V is TRBV24-1 and J is TRBJ2-7; D might be TRBD2 (6 bases). Germline-derived CDR1 and CDR2 are KGHDR and SFDVKD. The CDR3 is 13 amino acids. V was cut by 3 bases and J by 6 bases, with 11 bases left in between. The CDR3 DNA sequence: TGTGCCACCAGTGATGGGCGGGATTTCGAGCAGTACTTC. Its protein product is CATSDGRDFEQYF.

This clone is a singleton in its sample. The chain carries TRBV24-1 and TRBJ2-1; D uncertain. The CDR3 contains 13 residues. The ends were cut back, 3 bases at V and 7 bases at J, with 9 bases in the middle. Germline values: CDR1 KGHDR, CDR2 SFDVKD. CDR3 coding DNA: TGTGCCACCAGTGATCTAGAGCCTAATGAGCAGTTCTTC. It translates to CATSDLEPNEQFF.

The gene calls are TRBV28 and TRBJ2-7; D perhaps matches TRBD2 (5 bases). Trimming cost V 5 bases and J 4 bases, with 15 bases left between them. CDR1 is MDHEN, CDR2 SYDVKM, per germline. The CDR3 extends over 14 amino acids. The CDR3 is CASSERSGDYEQYF. In DNA, the CDR3 is TGTGCCAGCAGTGAGCGGTCCGGTGATTACGAGCAGTACTTC.

This chain connects TRBV7-3 to TRBJ2-2, with a possible D match to TRBD2 (5 bases). This CDR3 spans 15 amino acids. Germline V gene data show CDR1 as SGHTA and CDR2 as FQGTGA. The V end lost 4 bases, the J end lost 6 bases, and 15 bases lay between the germline ends. Here the CDR3 DNA reads TGTGCCAGCAGCTATCTCGGAGGTGGGGCCGGGGAGCTGTTTTTT. The encoded protein is CASSYLGGGAGELFF.

This chain joins TRBV19 and TRBJ1-5; 7 bases agree with TRBD1. Germline assignment: CDR1 LNHDA and CDR2 SQIVND (reference sequence). With 7 bases clipped from V and 6 bases from J, the junction kept 9 bases outside the gene matches. CDR3 size: 14 residues. The DNA of the CDR3 is TGTGCCAGTATCTTACAGGGGTCAGGTCAGCCCCAGCATTTT. This sequence encodes CASILQGSGQPQHF.

This rearrangement joins TRBV7-8 to TRBJ1-2; D not resolved. Germline V CDR1 and CDR2: SGHVS, FQNEAQ. This CDR3 is built from 15 residues. V was shortened by 2 bases and J by 4 bases, with 14 bases between the two germline ends. CDR3 loop: CASSLMGSGSYGYTF. For the CDR3, the DNA is TGTGCCAGCAGCTTAATGGGGTCGGGGAGCTATGGCTACACCTTC. Based on the CDR3 plus reference TRBV7-8 and TRBJ1-2, the full variable domain is GAGVSQSPRYKVAKRGQDVALRCDPISGHVSLFWYQQALGQGPEFLTYFQNEAQLDKSGLPSDRFFAERPEGSVSTLKIQRTQQEDSAVYLCASSLMGSGSYGYTFGSGTRLTVV.

The CDR3 protein is CASSPDSLNQPQHF. CDR3 nucleotide sequence: TGTGCCAGCTCACCTGACAGCCTTAATCAGCCCCAGCATTTT. The chain employs TRBV18 and TRBJ1-5; D is possibly TRBD1 (5 bases). The V and J ends lost 3 bases and 4 bases respectively, with 10 bases between them. The length of the CDR3 is 14 residues. Germline CDR1 is KGHSH and CDR2 is LQKENI.